These 5 T cell receptor beta chains came from one sample sequenced in a study of CD8+ T cells in alopecia areata. Investigators isolated RNA and reverse transcribed it into cDNA to act as the sequencing template. The method was immunoSEQ multiplex PCR; TCRdb's version includes in-frame clones alone and lacks a portion of them. The table shows around 100,000 clones, with around 71% occurring only once. Treatment noted: oral pan-JAK inhibitor, 5-10 mg twice daily. The source was CD8+ T cells sorted from blood, collected at week 44, from a patient treated with tofacitinib. The receptor source for this set is a human donor with alopecia areata.

This clone was picked up one time. The V and J genes are TRBV7-9 and TRBJ1-2; D call uncertain. V was pared by 4 bases and J by 1 base, with 10 bases between. CDR3 length equals 14 residues. The V gene's germline CDR1 is SEHNR and CDR2 FQNEAQ (reference sequence). The CDR3 DNA reads as TGTGCCAGCAGCTCCCGGGAGGGTAACTATGGCTACACCTTC. Translated: CASSSREGNYGYTF.

This clone was detected only a few times. The V and J genes are TRBV19 and TRBJ2-7, with D perhaps TRBD1 or TRBD2 (5 bases each). V was clipped by 3 bases and J by 5 bases, with 11 bases between them. Germline CDR1 is LNHDA and CDR2 is SQIVND (reference sequence). CDR3 length: 13 amino acids. The CDR3 reads CASSIEGFNEQYF. The DNA of the CDR3 is TGTGCCAGTAGTATTGAGGGGTTCAACGAGCAGTACTTC.

The CDR3 sequence is CASSPKEGDGANVLTF. CDR3 coding DNA: TGTGCCAGCAGCCCAAAGGAGGGGGATGGGGCCAACGTCCTGACTTTC. The chain has TRBV11-2 and TRBJ2-6; D could derive from TRBD1 or TRBD2 (6 bases each). The CDR3 totals 16 residues. The germline CDR1 and CDR2 sequences are SGHAT and FQNNGV. V lost 5 bases and J lost 3, with 14 bases in between.

This clone was picked up one time. The chain carries TRBV2 and TRBJ2-5; 10 bases fit TRBD2. V shed 0 bases, J shed 2 bases, and the junction held 9 bases outside the gene matches. CDR1 is SNHLY, CDR2 FYNNEI, per germline. This CDR3 is 18 amino acids long. The chain's CDR3 is CASSEALASGGIQETQYF. CDR3 nucleotides: TGTGCCAGCAGTGAAGCGCTTGCTAGCGGGGGCATTCAAGAGACCCAGTACTTC. Looking up the rest from reference TRBV2 and TRBJ2-5 gives the full variable domain: EPEVTQTPSHQVTQMGQEVILRCVPISNHLYFYWYRQILGQKVEFLVSFYNNEISEKSEIFDDQFSVERPDGSNFTLKIRSTKLEDSAMYFCASSEALASGGIQETQYFGPGTRLLVL.

V gene TRBV19 combines with J gene TRBJ1-5; no clear D. The CDR3 extends over 10 amino acids. V was clipped by 9 bases and J by 9 bases, with 9 bases between them. Germline CDR1 and CDR2: LNHDA and SQIVND (reference sequence). The CDR3 is CASGRLPQHF. DNA for the CDR3: TGTGCCAGCGGAAGGCTGCCCCAGCATTTT.